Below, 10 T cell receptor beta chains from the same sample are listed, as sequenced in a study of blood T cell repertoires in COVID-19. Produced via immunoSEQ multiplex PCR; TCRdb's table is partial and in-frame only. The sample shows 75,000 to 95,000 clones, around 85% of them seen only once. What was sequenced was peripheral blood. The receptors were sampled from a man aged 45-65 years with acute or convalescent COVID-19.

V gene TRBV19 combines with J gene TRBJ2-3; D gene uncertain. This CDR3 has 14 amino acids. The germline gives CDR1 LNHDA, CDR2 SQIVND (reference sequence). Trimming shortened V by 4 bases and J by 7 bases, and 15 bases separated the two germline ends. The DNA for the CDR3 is TGTGCCAGTAGTAACTCCCCAACCCCAAATACGCAGTATTTT. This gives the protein CASSNSPTPNTQYF.

The CDR3 here is CASSRTPSGLTGEKLFF. CDR3 DNA: TGTGCCAGCAGCCGCACTCCCTCCGGACTTACTGGAGAAAAACTGTTTTTT. The gene calls are TRBV11-2 and TRBJ1-4; D remains unclear. V shed 5 bases and J shed 8 bases, with 24 bases lying between them. Germline-derived CDR1 and CDR2 are SGHAT and FQNNGV. The CDR3 loop spans 17 amino acids. Full variable domain (remainder filled in from reference TRBV11-2 and TRBJ1-4): EAGVAQSPRYKIIEKRQSVAFWCNPISGHATLYWYQQILGQGPKLLIQFQNNGVVDDSQLPKDRFSAERLKGVDSTLKIQPAKLEDSAVYLCASSRTPSGLTGEKLFFGSGTQLSVL.

The CDR3, as DNA: TGTGCCAGCAGCTTTTGGACAGGGGGAGGCAATGAGCAGTTCTTC. This codes for CASSFWTGGGNEQFF. V gene TRBV5-6 combines with J gene TRBJ2-1; TRBD1 matches at 10 bases. The CDR3 is made up of 15 amino acids. Germline V gene sequence: CDR1 SGHDT, CDR2 YYEEEE. V dropped 2 bases and J dropped 6; count of bases not matched to a gene: 5.

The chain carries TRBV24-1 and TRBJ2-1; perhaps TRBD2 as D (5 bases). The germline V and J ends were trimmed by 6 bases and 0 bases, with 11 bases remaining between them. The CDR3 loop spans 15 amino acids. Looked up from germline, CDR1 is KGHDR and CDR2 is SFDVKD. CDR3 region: CATSKGVPSYNEQFF. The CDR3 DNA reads TGTGCCACCAGTAAGGGAGTCCCCTCCTACAATGAGCAGTTCTTC.

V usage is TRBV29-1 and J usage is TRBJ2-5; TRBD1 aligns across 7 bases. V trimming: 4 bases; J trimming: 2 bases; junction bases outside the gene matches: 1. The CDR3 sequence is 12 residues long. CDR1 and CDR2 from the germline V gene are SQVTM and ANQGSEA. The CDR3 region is CSVGGQQETQYF. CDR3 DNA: TGCAGCGTTGGGGGACAGCAAGAGACCCAGTACTTC.

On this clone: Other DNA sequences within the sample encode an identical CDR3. The CDR3 DNA is TGTGCCAGCAGTTTGTCGGCGGAGGAGAATTCACCCCTCCACTTT. It is translated as CASSLSAEENSPLHF. This rearrangement joins TRBV27 to TRBJ1-6; unclear D gene. The V gene lost 3 bases and the J gene lost 7 bases, with 13 bases spanning the gap. The CDR3 totals 15 residues. The germline gives CDR1 MNHEY, CDR2 SMNVEV (reference sequence).

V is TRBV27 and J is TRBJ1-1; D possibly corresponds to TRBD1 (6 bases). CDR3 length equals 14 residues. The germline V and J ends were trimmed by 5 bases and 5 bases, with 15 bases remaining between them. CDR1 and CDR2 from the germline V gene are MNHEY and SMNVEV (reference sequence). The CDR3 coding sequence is TGTGCCAGCAGTCCCAGGGTCAGGGGAACTGAAGCTTTCTTT. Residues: CASSPRVRGTEAFF.

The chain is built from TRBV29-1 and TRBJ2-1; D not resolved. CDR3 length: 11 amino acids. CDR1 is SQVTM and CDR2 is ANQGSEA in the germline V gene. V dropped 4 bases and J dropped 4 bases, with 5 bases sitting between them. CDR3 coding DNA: TGCAGCGTTGCCATTTACAATGAGCAGTTCTTC. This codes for CSVAIYNEQFF.

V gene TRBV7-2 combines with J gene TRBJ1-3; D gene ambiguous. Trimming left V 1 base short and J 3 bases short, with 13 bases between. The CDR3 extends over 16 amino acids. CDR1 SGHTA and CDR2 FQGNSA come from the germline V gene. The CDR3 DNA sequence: TGTGCCAGCAGCTTAGAAGCCCCCCTAGTTGGAAACACCATATATTTT. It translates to CASSLEAPLVGNTIYF.

CDR3 in DNA: TGTGCCAGCAGTTCGGCCGGGACAGAATCATATGGCTACACCTTC. Translated, it gives CASSSAGTESYGYTF. The chain recombines TRBV27 with TRBJ1-2, with 7 bases identical to TRBD1. Germline V gene data show CDR1 as MNHEY and CDR2 as SMNVEV (reference sequence). The CDR3 runs to 15 residues. V was pared by 4 bases and J by 5 bases, with 10 bases of the junction left unmatched.